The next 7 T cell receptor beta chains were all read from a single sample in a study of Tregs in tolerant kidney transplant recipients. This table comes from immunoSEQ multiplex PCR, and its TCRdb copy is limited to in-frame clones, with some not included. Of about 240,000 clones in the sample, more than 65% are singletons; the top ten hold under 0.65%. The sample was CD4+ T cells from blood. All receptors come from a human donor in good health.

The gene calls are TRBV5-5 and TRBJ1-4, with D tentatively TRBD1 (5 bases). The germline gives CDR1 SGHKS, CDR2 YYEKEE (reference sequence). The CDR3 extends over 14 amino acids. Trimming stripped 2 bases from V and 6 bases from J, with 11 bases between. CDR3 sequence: CASSFRAQYEKLFF. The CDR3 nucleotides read TGTGCCAGCAGCTTCAGGGCCCAGTATGAAAAACTGTTTTTT. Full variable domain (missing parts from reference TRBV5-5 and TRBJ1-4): DAGVTQSPTHLIKTRGQQVTLRCSPISGHKSVSWYQQVLGQGPQFIFQYYEKEERGRGNFPDRFSARQFPNYSSELNVNALLLGDSALYLCASSFRAQYEKLFFGSGTQLSVL.

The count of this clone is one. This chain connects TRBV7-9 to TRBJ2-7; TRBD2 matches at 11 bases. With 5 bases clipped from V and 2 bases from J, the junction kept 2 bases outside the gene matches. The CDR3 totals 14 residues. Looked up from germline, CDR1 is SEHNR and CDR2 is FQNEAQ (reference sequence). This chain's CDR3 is CASSRLAGPYEQYF. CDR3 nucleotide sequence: TGTGCCAGCAGCCGACTAGCGGGGCCCTACGAGCAGTACTTC.

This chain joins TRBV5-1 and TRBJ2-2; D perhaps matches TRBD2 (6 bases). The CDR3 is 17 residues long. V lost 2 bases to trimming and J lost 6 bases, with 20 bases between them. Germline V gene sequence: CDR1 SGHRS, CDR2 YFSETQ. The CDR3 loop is CASSLTYSSGEAGELFF. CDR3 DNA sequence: TGCGCCAGCAGCTTAACCTACAGTAGTGGGGAGGCCGGGGAGCTGTTTTTT.

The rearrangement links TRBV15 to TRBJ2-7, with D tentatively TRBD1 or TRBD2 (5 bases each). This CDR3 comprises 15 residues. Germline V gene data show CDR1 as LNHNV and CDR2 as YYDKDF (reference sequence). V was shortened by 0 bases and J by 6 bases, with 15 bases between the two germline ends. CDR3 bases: TGTGCCACCAGCAGAGATCATGGGACCTTTGGCGAGCAGTACTTC. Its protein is CATSRDHGTFGEQYF.

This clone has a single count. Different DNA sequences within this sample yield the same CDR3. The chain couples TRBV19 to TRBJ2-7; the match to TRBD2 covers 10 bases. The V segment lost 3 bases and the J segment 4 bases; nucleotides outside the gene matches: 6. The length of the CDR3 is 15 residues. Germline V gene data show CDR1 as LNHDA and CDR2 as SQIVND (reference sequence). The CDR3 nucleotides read TGTGCCAGTAGTATCTCAACTAGCGGGGTGTACGAGCAGTACTTC. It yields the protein CASSISTSGVYEQYF.

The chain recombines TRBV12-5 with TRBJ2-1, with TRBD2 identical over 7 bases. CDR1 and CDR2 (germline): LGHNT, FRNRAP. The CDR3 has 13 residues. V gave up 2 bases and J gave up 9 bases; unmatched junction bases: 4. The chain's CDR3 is CASGLIGGGEQFF. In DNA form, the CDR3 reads TGTGCTAGTGGTTTGATAGGCGGGGGTGAGCAGTTCTTC.

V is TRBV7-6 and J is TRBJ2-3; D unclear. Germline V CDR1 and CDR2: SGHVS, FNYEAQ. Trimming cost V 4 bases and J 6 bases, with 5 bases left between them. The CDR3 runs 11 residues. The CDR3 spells CASSSLDTQYF. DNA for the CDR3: TGTGCCAGCAGCTCCTTGGATACGCAGTATTTT.